This paragraph covers one TCR beta chain sequence. The sample is drawn from a study of T cell changes during pregnancy in multiple sclerosis. The CDR3 covers 17 residues. Per germline, CDR1 LNHDA and CDR2 SQIVND (reference sequence). J was trimmed by 0 bases and V by 5 bases; bases with no gene match: 9. This table comes from immunoSEQ multiplex PCR, and its TCRdb copy is limited to in-frame clones, with some not included. Of about 40,000 clones listed, 75% to 90% are singletons. This sequence joins TRBV19 and TRBJ1-5; 8 bases are shared with TRBD1. The clonotype comes from a female donor in good health, enrolled as a control in a pregnancy study. Specimen: peripheral blood, collected in the first trimester of pregnancy. The CDR3: CASSPAQGANSNQPQHF. CDR3 DNA: TGTGCCAGTAGTCCTGCTCAGGGGGCTAATAGCAATCAGCCCCAGCATTTT.